This T cell receptor beta chain was documented in a study of tumor and adjacent non-tumor tissue in lung cancer. The CDR3 sequence is 15 residues long. Trimming took off 3 bases at V and 9 bases at J, with 18 bases between the two ends. This clonotype was seen at least ten times. The library came from three nested PCR rounds adapted from ARM-PCR protocols. Each CDR3 protein is one row after TCRdb ran MiXCR on the multiplex PCR reads. The sample includes 52,000 or so distinct CDR3 sequences, 70% to 80% seen only once; the top ten take 23%. No cell sorting was done before RNA was extracted from the tissue. The normal lung tissue was taken more than 3 cm from the tumor edge.

V is TRBV12-3 or TRBV12-4 and J is TRBJ1-5, with D possibly being TRBD1 (6 bases). The TCR was taken from a woman between 55 and 75 years old with non-small cell lung cancer. Material: distant non-tumor lung tissue. Here the CDR3 DNA reads TGTGCCAGCAGTTTTATTCCCGGCAGGGGCCCGCCCCAGCATTTT. This codes for CASSFIPGRGPPQHF.